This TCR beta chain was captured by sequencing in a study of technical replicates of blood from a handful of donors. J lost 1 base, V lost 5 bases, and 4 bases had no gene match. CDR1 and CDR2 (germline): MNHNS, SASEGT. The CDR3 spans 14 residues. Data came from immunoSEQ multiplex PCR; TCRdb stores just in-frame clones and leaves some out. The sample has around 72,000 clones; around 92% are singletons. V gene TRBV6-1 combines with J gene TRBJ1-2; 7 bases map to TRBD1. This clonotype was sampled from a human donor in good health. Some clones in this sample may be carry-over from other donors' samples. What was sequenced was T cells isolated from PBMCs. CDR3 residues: CASSWTGVNYGYTF. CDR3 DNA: TGTGCCAGCAGTTGGACAGGTGTTAACTATGGCTACACCTTC.